This is a list of T cell receptor beta chains from one sample in a study of CDR3 diversity in severe acne. One entry per CDR3 protein results from TCRdb running MiXCR on the PCR reads. The repertoire holds around 85,000 distinct CDR3 sequences, with about 53% as singletons. The specimen was blood. The receptor set was obtained from a male donor with severe acne vulgaris. CDR3s include the opening cysteine and the closing phenylalanine or tryptophan. D genes are given only for firm matches. The listing skips clone size in some rows; elsewhere it reads once, few, many or a size class.

TRBJ1-3	NA	TRBV12-3/TRBV12-4	few	TGTGCCAGCAGTTTCCAGGGTAACCCACTCTCTGGAAACACCATATATTTT	CASSFQGNPLSGNTIYF
TRBJ1-2	TRBD1	TRBV15	NA	TGTGCCACCAGCAGATACCGGGACAGGGGTTATGGCTACACCTTC	CATSRYRDRGYGYTF
TRBJ2-7	NA	TRBV20-1	NA	TGCAGTGCTAAAAGGGGATCCTACGAGCAGTACTTC	CSAKRGSYEQYF
TRBJ1-3	NA	TRBV6-5	NA	TGTGCCAGCAGTCACGGACGGACGTCTGGAAACACCATATATTTT	CASSHGRTSGNTIYF
TRBJ2-6	NA	TRBV29-1	NA	TGCAGCGTTGAGTCAGGGGTGAACACTGAAGCTTTC	CSVESGVNTEAF
TRBJ2-7	TRBD1	TRBV20-1	NA	TGCAGTGCTCCGGGACAGGGGTACGAGCAGTACTTC	CSAPGQGYEQYF
TRBJ2-2	TRBD2	TRBV6-2/TRBV6-3	NA	TGTGCCAGCAGAGCGGGAGTGGCCGGGGAGCTGTTTTTT	CASRAGVAGELFF
TRBJ1-1	TRBD1	TRBV20-1	few	TGCAGTGCTCCTATCGGGGACAGGGGAGGAACTGAAGCTTTCTTT	CSAPIGDRGGTEAFF
TRBJ1-2	NA	TRBV7-9	NA	TGTGCCAGCAGCTTAGGGTCTCTAAACTATGGCTACACCTTC	CASSLGSLNYGYTF
TRBJ2-3	NA	TRBV9	many	TGTGCCAGCAGCGTAGTGTCGGGTTCAGATACGCAGTATTTT	CASSVVSGSDTQYF
TRBJ1-2	NA	TRBV10-3	NA	TGTGCCATCACTGACAGTCCTTACTCCTATGGCTACACCTTC	CAITDSPYSYGYTF
TRBJ2-2	TRBD1	TRBV5-6	few	TGTGCCAGCAGCTGGACAGGGGTTATCACCGGGGAGCTGTTTTTT	CASSWTGVITGELFF
TRBJ2-7	TRBD2	TRBV20-1	once	TGCAGTGCTGGGACTAGCGGGAGATCGGGAGAGCAGTACTTC	CSAGTSGRSGEQYF
TRBJ2-1	NA	TRBV29-1	NA	TGCAGCGTCAGTCAGGGCGCTTCAAATGAGCAGTTCTTC	CSVSQGASNEQFF
TRBJ2-7	NA	TRBV20-1	NA	TGCAGTGCCTCAGGATTTGCGGGGCGGTCCTACGAGCAGTACTTC	CSASGFAGRSYEQYF
TRBJ1-5	NA	TRBV29-1	NA	TGCAGCGTTGTGGCTTCACAAAATAGCAATCAGCCCCAGCATTTT	CSVVASQNSNQPQHF
TRBJ2-1	NA	TRBV29-1	medium-sized	TGCAGCGTTGTGGGGGTTAGCTCCTACAATGAGCAGTTCTTC	CSVVGVSSYNEQFF
TRBJ2-5	NA	TRBV28	few	TGTGCCAGCAGCCCCTACCTACAGGGCCTCCAAGAGACCCAGTACTTC	CASSPYLQGLQETQYF
TRBJ2-5	NA	TRBV18	many	TGTGCCAGCTCATCGTCCAGCGAGACCCAGTACTTC	CASSSSSETQYF
TRBJ2-7	NA	TRBV12-2	NA	TGTGCAAGTCGCTTAGGGCTAGCGGGAGTGACCGAGCAGTACTTC	CASRLGLAGVTEQYF
TRBJ1-2	NA	TRBV5-1	medium-sized	TGCGCCAGCAGCCCGTCAGTTTATGGCTACACCTTC	CASSPSVYGYTF
TRBJ2-1	NA	TRBV20-1	many	TGCAGTGCTAGAGATACTGCGGGACCGATCAATTCTGAGCAGTTCTTC	CSARDTAGPINSEQFF
TRBJ2-7	TRBD1	TRBV7-6	NA	TGTGCCAGCAGCCTGGACAGGGAGTCCTACGAGCAGTACTTC	CASSLDRESYEQYF
TRBJ2-5	TRBD1	TRBV7-9	NA	TGTGCCAGCGGTAGGACAGGGACGAACGAGACCCAGTACTTC	CASGRTGTNETQYF